This T cell receptor (beta chain) originates from a study of T cell clusters in autoimmune cytopenias. TRB rearrangements were amplified by touch-down multiplex PCR with mixed TRB-A/B primers. TCRdb processed the multiplex PCR reads again and assigns one entry to each CDR3 protein, with no DNA. The sample table sets out roughly 7,400 distinct CDR3 sequences. Germline loops: CDR1 LNHDA, CDR2 SQIVND (reference sequence). The CDR3 covers 13 residues. Study-level findings and limits: Physiological T cell clusters of healthy donors were apparently absent in primary autoimmune cytopenia patients.

According to its frequency, this clonotype is medium-sized. Its antigen is unidentified. TRB was amplified from approximately 230 ng of peripheral blood genomic DNA per sample. This sample was shared with a second study, whose subject was T cell repertoires in aging, cancer and after chemotherapy. According to that study: Median generation probability rose over the chemotherapy interval in each cancer cohort, suggesting rebound thymic output. No conclusions about immunological memory after chemotherapy can be drawn from the repertoire data.

This TCR was sampled from a human donor in good health. V and J are TRBV19 and TRBJ2-2; the D call of TRBD1 rests on TCRdb alone, since no DNA is present to check it. What was sequenced was peripheral blood. The CDR3: CASSAGQFRELFF.